The 26 T cell receptor beta chains in this list originate from one sample, sequenced in a study of CD8 T cells in ankylosing spondylitis. One entry per CDR3 protein results from TCRdb running MiXCR on the 5' RACE reads. This table has about 69,000 distinct CDR3 sequences, under 5.5% appearing once. What was sequenced was blood, either unsorted or a sorted T cell fraction (not recorded which). These receptors came from a male donor with ankylosing spondylitis or in good health (not recorded which).

Ten or more counts support this clonotype. The chain couples TRBV7-6 to TRBJ2-7, with 7 bases matching TRBD2. Trimming cost V 2 bases and J 5 bases; bases outside gene matches: 6. The CDR3 sequence is 14 residues long. CDR1 and CDR2 (germline): SGHVS, FNYEAQ. The CDR3: CASSLLGGDDEQYF. CDR3 DNA: TGTGCCAGCAGCTTATTGGGGGGGGACGACGAGCAGTACTTC.

This clonotype was seen ten or more times. The chain recombines TRBV7-6 with TRBJ2-4; either TRBD1 or TRBD2 may supply D (6 bases each). This CDR3 has 15 residues. The germline V gene encodes CDR1 SGHVS and CDR2 FNYEAQ. V dropped 5 bases and J dropped 3 bases, with 14 bases sitting between them. The DNA of the CDR3 is TGTGCCAGCAGCGCCCAGGAGGGGGGCAAAAACATTCAGTACTTC. Encoded protein: CASSAQEGGKNIQYF.

Ten or more counts support this clonotype. The chain uses TRBV11-2 and TRBJ1-1; D perhaps matches TRBD1 (5 bases). CDR1 is SGHAT and CDR2 is FQNNGV in the germline V gene. The germline V and J ends were trimmed by 5 bases and 5 bases, with 12 bases remaining between them. The CDR3 consists of 13 residues. CDR3 residues: CASSQMGETEAFF. Written as DNA, the CDR3 is TGTGCCAGCAGCCAGATGGGGGAGACTGAAGCTTTCTTT.

Ten or more counts support this clonotype. The J gene is TRBJ2-6, the V gene TRBV4-2; D ambiguous. This CDR3 comprises 17 residues. Germline V lookup: CDR1 LGHNA, CDR2 YNFKEQ. V was cut by 0 bases and J by 0 bases, with 9 bases left in between. CDR3 loop: CASSQDGRDSGANVLTF. The DNA of the CDR3 is TGTGCCAGCAGCCAAGATGGAAGGGACTCTGGGGCCAACGTCCTGACTTTC.

Many counts were recorded for this clonotype. The chain recombines TRBV12-3 or TRBV12-4 with TRBJ1-2, with D unclear. The CDR3 is made up of 11 amino acids. V lost 10 bases to trimming and J lost 7 bases, with 13 bases between them. CDR3 residues: CATRRVGGYTF. DNA of the CDR3: TGTGCCACCCGTCGTGTAGGTGGCTACACCTTC.

This clonotype was detected many times. This chain uses TRBV6-2 or TRBV6-3 with TRBJ2-7; a possible D gene is TRBD1 (6 bases). Trimming took 6 bases from V and 3 from J, leaving 15 bases between them. Germline V gene sequence: CDR1 MNHEY, CDR2 SVGEGT. This CDR3 is built from 14 residues. In nucleotides, the CDR3 is TGTGCCAGCAGAGCAGGGGCTGGAAGCTACGAGCAGTACTTC. Its translation: CASRAGAGSYEQYF.

This clonotype has at least ten counts. The V call is TRBV5-1, the J call TRBJ2-1; D assignment may be TRBD1 or TRBD2 (5 bases each). V shed 0 bases and J shed 6 bases, with 7 bases lying between them. Germline loops: CDR1 SGHRS, CDR2 YFSETQ. The CDR3 is 13 amino acids. CDR3 in amino acids: CASSLVGTNEQFF. CDR3 nucleotide sequence: TGCGCCAGCAGCTTGGTGGGGACCAATGAGCAGTTCTTC.

This clonotype was recorded many times. This chain connects TRBV19 to TRBJ2-4; D call uncertain. The CDR3 runs 14 residues. Germline V gene lookup returns CDR1 LNHDA and CDR2 SQIVND (reference sequence). V dropped 8 bases and J dropped 0 bases, with 11 bases sitting between them. The CDR3 DNA sequence: TGTGCCAGTCGCCAGCCTTTAGCCAAAAACATTCAGTACTTC. It specifies CASRQPLAKNIQYF.

This clonotype showed up many times. The rearrangement joins TRBV5-1 to TRBJ2-1, with 9 bases that match TRBD2. Per the germline V gene, CDR1 is SGHRS and CDR2 is YFSETQ. After removal of 4 bases from V and 7 bases from J, the junction contained 15 bases not matched to a gene. The CDR3 sequence is 17 residues long. The CDR3 DNA sequence: TGCGCCAGCAGCCAGATGGATAGCGGGGGCTTAGGGAATGAGCAGTTCTTC. Translated, it gives CASSQMDSGGLGNEQFF.

This clonotype was seen repeatedly, ten times or more. This rearrangement joins TRBV5-1 to TRBJ1-6, with D possibly TRBD1 on 5 matching bases. This CDR3 has 15 residues. Trimming pared 4 bases from V and 10 bases from J, leaving 18 bases between. Per the germline V gene, CDR1 is SGHRS and CDR2 is YFSETQ. Written as DNA, the CDR3 is TGCGCCAGCAGCGGTGAATACCCCGCAGGGTCACCCCTCCACTTT. Its protein product is CASSGEYPAGSPLHF.

This clonotype was recorded at least ten times. The rearrangement uses TRBV4-1 and TRBJ2-3; 7 positions match TRBD2. Germline V gene lookup returns CDR1 MGHRA and CDR2 YSYEKL. This CDR3 contains 15 residues. V dropped 0 bases and J dropped 3; count of bases not matched to a gene: 3. This CDR3 is CASSQDSSGTDTQYF. The CDR3 DNA reads TGCGCCAGCAGCCAAGATTCTAGCGGTACAGATACGCAGTATTTT.

This clonotype came up many times. This chain uses TRBV20-1 with TRBJ2-5, with D possibly TRBD1 on 5 matching bases. Germline V gene sequence: CDR1 DFQATT, CDR2 SNEGSKA (reference sequence). V shed 6 bases and J shed 2 bases, with 10 bases lying between them. The CDR3 sequence is 12 residues long. Written as DNA, the CDR3 is TGCAGTGCCCTGAAGGGGCAAGAGACCCAGTACTTC. Amino acids: CSALKGQETQYF.

This clonotype was recorded many times. The rearrangement links TRBV10-3 to TRBJ2-2, with 7 nucleotides matching TRBD2. With V trimmed by 3 bases and J by 6 bases, 7 bases remained unmatched. The CDR3 has 15 residues. Germline CDR1 is ENHRY and CDR2 is SYGVKD. The CDR3 bases are TGTGCCATCAGTGACGGGACTATCGAACCCGGGGAGCTGTTTTTT. This codes for CAISDGTIEPGELFF.

Many counts were recorded for this clonotype. This sequence joins TRBV9 and TRBJ1-3; a weak D match, TRBD1 (5 bases). Trimming cost V 4 bases and J 0 bases, with 17 bases left between them. This CDR3 has 17 residues. CDR1 and CDR2 from the germline V gene are SGDLS and YYNGEE. The CDR3 sequence: CASSPGGSPYSGNTIYF. For the CDR3, the DNA is TGTGCCAGCAGCCCCGGGGGATCTCCTTACTCTGGAAACACCATATATTTT.

This clonotype is classed as large. The J gene is TRBJ2-7, the V gene TRBV10-2; D is undetermined. The CDR3 loop spans 14 amino acids. Trimming shortened V by 6 bases and J by 3 bases, and 15 bases separated the two germline ends. The germline V gene encodes CDR1 WSHSY and CDR2 SAAADI. Here the CDR3 reads CASSLDGMNYEQYF. The DNA for the CDR3 is TGCGCCAGCAGCTTGGACGGAATGAACTACGAGCAGTACTTC.

This clonotype was detected ten times or more. The rearrangement joins TRBV5-1 to TRBJ2-7, with a possible D match to TRBD2 (6 bases). This CDR3 contains 15 residues. The germline V gene has CDR1 SGHRS and CDR2 YFSETQ. V lost 3 bases and J lost 3, with 16 bases in between. CDR3 sequence: CASSSLAGGNYEQYF. DNA for the CDR3: TGCGCCAGCAGCTCCCTTGCCGGGGGTAACTACGAGCAGTACTTC.

This clonotype was observed at least ten times. V and J are TRBV3-1 and TRBJ1-4; possible D gene TRBD1, 6 bases. V lost 8 bases and J lost 7, with 17 bases in between. This CDR3 has 14 residues. Germline assignment: CDR1 LGHDT and CDR2 YNNKEL (reference sequence). The CDR3 is CASGPGGGGEKLFF. CDR3 nucleotide sequence: TGTGCCAGCGGCCCCGGGGGCGGGGGTGAAAAACTGTTTTTT.

Ten or more counts support this clonotype. The chain employs TRBV18 and TRBJ2-1; D not resolved. This CDR3 has 12 amino acids. Trimming took 3 bases from V and 5 from J, leaving 5 bases between them. The germline CDR1 and CDR2 sequences are KGHSH and LQKENI. CDR3 in amino acids: CASSPANNEQFF. For the CDR3, the DNA is TGTGCCAGCTCACCGGCTAACAATGAGCAGTTCTTC.

This clonotype was recorded at least ten times. The J gene is TRBJ2-1, the V gene TRBV29-1; a weak D match, TRBD2 (5 bases). With 6 bases removed from V and 3 bases from J, the gap between germline ends came to 9 bases. The V gene's germline CDR1 is SQVTM and CDR2 ANQGSEA. CDR3 size: 12 residues. The CDR3 DNA is TGCAGCGTCTTCCGGGGCTACAATGAGCAGTTCTTC. As protein: CSVFRGYNEQFF.

Many counts were recorded for this clonotype. The J gene is TRBJ1-5, the V gene TRBV28; D is unclear. The CDR3 runs to 17 residues. Germline values: CDR1 MDHEN, CDR2 SYDVKM. V shed 3 bases and J shed 0 bases, with 15 bases lying between them. The CDR3 loop reads CASSFGPAAYSNQPQHF. The CDR3 DNA sequence: TGTGCCAGCAGTTTTGGTCCGGCCGCTTATAGCAATCAGCCCCAGCATTTT.

This clonotype was recorded many times. The chain couples TRBV12-3 or TRBV12-4 to TRBJ1-1; no firm D call. This CDR3 contains 14 residues. Trimming cost V 1 base and J 4 bases, with 10 bases left between them. CDR3 loop: CASSLEARGTEAFF. The CDR3, as DNA: TGTGCCAGCAGTTTAGAGGCCCGGGGCACTGAAGCTTTCTTT.

The table lists this clonotype with a few counts. The chain has TRBV11-3 and TRBJ2-7; TRBD1 might be the D (6 bases). CDR1 and CDR2 (germline): SGHNT, YENEEA. This CDR3 contains 13 residues. The V end was cut by 10 bases, the J end by 4 bases, with 17 bases between. CDR3 in DNA: TGTGCCATCCCCGGGACAAACGATTACGAGCAGTACTTC. This codes for CAIPGTNDYEQYF.

This clonotype came up many times. The gene calls are TRBV18 and TRBJ2-1, with a tentative D call TRBD1 (7 bases). The germline gives CDR1 KGHSH, CDR2 LQKENI. The CDR3 loop spans 15 amino acids. Trimming took off 6 bases at V and 8 bases at J, with 20 bases between the two ends. CDR3 sequence (DNA): TGTGCCAGCTCCCAAATGGAGGGGGCGATCCATGAGCAGTTCTTC. Protein: CASSQMEGAIHEQFF.

This clonotype was counted at least ten times. The chain is built from TRBV5-5 and TRBJ1-3, with 7 bases that match TRBD1. Germline V gene sequence: CDR1 SGHKS, CDR2 YYEKEE (reference sequence). Trimming at V came to 4 bases and at J to 7 bases, leaving 11 bases not matched to a gene. This CDR3 spans 15 amino acids. This chain's CDR3 is CASSRTGAEGNTIYF. Written as DNA, the CDR3 is TGTGCCAGCAGCCGCACAGGGGCCGAAGGGAACACCATATATTTT. Together with reference TRBV5-5 and TRBJ1-3, the CDR3 gives the full variable domain: DAGVTQSPTHLIKTRGQQVTLRCSPISGHKSVSWYQQVLGQGPQFIFQYYEKEERGRGNFPDRFSARQFPNYSSELNVNALLLGDSALYLCASSRTGAEGNTIYFGEGSWLTVV.

This clonotype was observed at least ten times. The chain employs TRBV5-1 and TRBJ2-1, with TRBD1 matching 8 bases. V dropped 3 bases and J dropped 7; count of bases not matched to a gene: 9. Germline V gives CDR1 SGHRS, CDR2 YFSETQ. This CDR3 has 15 residues. The CDR3 loop is CASSSGQDYVNEQFF. The CDR3 DNA follows: TGCGCCAGCAGCTCGGGACAGGACTACGTTAATGAGCAGTTCTTC.

This clonotype was counted many times. This chain's CDR3 is CASSTVTGDTQYF. As DNA, the CDR3 is TGTGCTTCCTCGACAGTCACGGGAGATACGCAGTATTTT. This chain links TRBV6-1 with TRBJ2-3; tentative D call: TRBD1 (5 bases). CDR1 and CDR2 (germline): MNHNS, SASEGT. CDR3 size: 13 residues.